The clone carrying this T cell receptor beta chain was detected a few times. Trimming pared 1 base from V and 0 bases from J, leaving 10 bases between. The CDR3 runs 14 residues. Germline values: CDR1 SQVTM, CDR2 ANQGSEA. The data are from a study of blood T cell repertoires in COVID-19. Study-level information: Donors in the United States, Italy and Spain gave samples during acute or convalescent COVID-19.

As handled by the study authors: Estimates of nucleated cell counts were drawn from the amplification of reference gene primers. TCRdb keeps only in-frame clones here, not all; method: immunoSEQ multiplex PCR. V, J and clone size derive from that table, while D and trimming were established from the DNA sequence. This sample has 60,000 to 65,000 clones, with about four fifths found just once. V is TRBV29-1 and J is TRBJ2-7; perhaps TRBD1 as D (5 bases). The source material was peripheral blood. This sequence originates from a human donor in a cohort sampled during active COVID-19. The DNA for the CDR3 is TGCAGCGTTGAAGGGACAACAAGCTCCTACGAGCAGTACTTC. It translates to CSVEGTTSSYEQYF.